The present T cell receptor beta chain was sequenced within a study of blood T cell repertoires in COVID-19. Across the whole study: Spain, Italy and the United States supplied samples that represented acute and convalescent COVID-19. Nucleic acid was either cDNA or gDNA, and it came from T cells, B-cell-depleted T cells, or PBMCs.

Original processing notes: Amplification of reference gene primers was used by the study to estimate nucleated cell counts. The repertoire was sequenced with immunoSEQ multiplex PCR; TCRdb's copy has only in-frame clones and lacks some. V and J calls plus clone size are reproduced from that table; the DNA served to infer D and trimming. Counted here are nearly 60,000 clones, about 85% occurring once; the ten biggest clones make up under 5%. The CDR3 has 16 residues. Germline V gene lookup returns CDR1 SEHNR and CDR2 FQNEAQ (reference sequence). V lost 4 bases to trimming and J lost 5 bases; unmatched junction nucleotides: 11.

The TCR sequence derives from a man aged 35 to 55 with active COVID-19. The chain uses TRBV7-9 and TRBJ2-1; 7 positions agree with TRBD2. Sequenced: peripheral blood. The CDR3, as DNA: TGTGCCAGCAGCTCTAAAGCGGGACTCATTGACAATGAGCAGTTCTTC. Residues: CASSSKAGLIDNEQFF.